Detailed here is one T cell receptor (beta chain). Its target is not known. A J-beta primer mix and a sample-barcoded 5' primer were used in a second PCR of about 6 to 12 cycles. TCRdb analysed the 5' RACE reads with MiXCR anew, one entry per CDR3 protein. The top ten hold less than 0.85% of the sample, which has 800,000 to 1,300,000 distinct CDR3 sequences, roughly a quarter seen once. Donors were systemically healthy Caucasian individuals from Russia aged 6 to 90 years. PBMCs, at least 6.5 million per sample, were isolated. The data derive from a study of blood T cells in healthy people across ages. Findings of the study overall: Naive CD4+ cell counts and diversity both ran higher in long-lived than in aged donors.

The same sample was also studied in work on T cells of mothers and their children. Turning to that study: The authors used all extracted RNA for cDNA synthesis, at approximately 1.5 ug per 15 ul.

The sequence was collected from a girl aged 2 to 10 in good health. Sequencing was done on a sample of blood.

As DNA, the CDR3 is TGTGCCAGCAGTAAATACGGGACAGGGGCCAACTATGGCTACACCTTC. This sequence encodes CASSKYGTGANYGYTF. The chain employs TRBV12-3 or TRBV12-4 and TRBJ1-2; 10 bases match TRBD1. Losses at the gene ends were 5 bases for V and 2 bases for J; bases not matched to a gene: 8. CDR3 length: 16 residues.